Shown below are 23 T cell receptor beta chains from a single sample sequenced in a study of blood T cell repertoires in COVID-19. Sequenced by immunoSEQ multiplex PCR; TCRdb stores in-frame clones only, minus some. The sample has approximately 300,000 clones, around four fifths seen once. Sequenced input: peripheral blood. Receptors originate from a woman aged 45 to 65 with active or convalescent COVID-19.

V gene TRBV7-9 combines with J gene TRBJ1-1; possible D gene TRBD1, 5 bases. Germline assignment: CDR1 SEHNR and CDR2 FQNEAQ (reference sequence). The CDR3 length is 13 residues. The germline V and J ends were trimmed by 2 bases and 5 bases, with 9 bases remaining between them. The CDR3 sequence is CASSLQRGTEAFF. CDR3 nucleotides: TGTGCCAGCAGCTTACAAAGGGGTACTGAAGCTTTCTTT.

CDR3 sequence (DNA): TGTGCCAGCAGGCCTTGGGGGGGAAGGGACGAGCAGTACTTC. It encodes CASRPWGGRDEQYF. This rearrangement joins TRBV7-9 to TRBJ2-7; TRBD2 agrees at 7 bases. The CDR3 spans 14 residues. Germline lookup yields CDR1 SEHNR and CDR2 FQNEAQ (reference sequence). Trimming cost V 6 bases and J 5 bases; bases outside gene matches: 10. Complete variable domain (other parts from reference TRBV7-9 and TRBJ2-7): DTGVSQNPRHKITKRGQNVTFRCDPISEHNRLYWYRQTLGQGPEFLTYFQNEAQLEKSRLLSDRFSAERPKGSFSTLEIQRTEQGDSAMYLCASRPWGGRDEQYFGPGTRLTVT.

Only one count was recorded for this clone. The rearrangement uses TRBV5-4 and TRBJ2-5; perhaps TRBD2 as D (6 bases). Germline V gene sequence: CDR1 SGHNT, CDR2 YYREEE (reference sequence). The CDR3 sequence is 16 residues long. The germline V and J ends were trimmed by 4 bases and 4 bases, with 20 bases remaining between them. The CDR3 sequence is CASSPSPTRRRETQYF. CDR3 nucleotide sequence: TGTGCCAGCAGCCCGTCTCCGACTAGGAGGAGAGAGACCCAGTACTTC.

This chain joins TRBV11-2 and TRBJ2-1, with 12 bases aligning to TRBD2. The germline gives CDR1 SGHAT, CDR2 FQNNGV. This CDR3 is built from 17 residues. Losses at the gene ends were 0 bases for V and 6 bases for J; bases not matched to a gene: 6. DNA for the CDR3: TGTGCCAGCAGCTTAGACCTAGCGGGAGGGCCAGTCAATGAGCAGTTCTTC. This translates into CASSLDLAGGPVNEQFF.

The chain recombines TRBV27 with TRBJ2-5; 7 bases are a match to TRBD2. Trimming took 5 bases from V and 0 from J; bases not matched to a gene: 3. There are 14 residues in the CDR3. Per germline, CDR1 MNHEY and CDR2 SMNVEV (reference sequence). CDR3 sequence reads: CASSLGGDQETQYF. CDR3 nucleotide sequence: TGTGCCAGCAGTCTGGGGGGGGACCAAGAGACCCAGTACTTC.

V and J are TRBV30 and TRBJ1-3; D is possibly TRBD1 (5 bases). Germline V gene lookup returns CDR1 GTSNPN and CDR2 SVGIG (reference sequence). The CDR3 extends over 13 amino acids. Trimming took off 4 bases at V and 4 bases at J, with 11 bases between the two ends. This CDR3 is CAWTGGFGNTIYF. CDR3 in DNA: TGTGCCTGGACGGGGGGTTTCGGAAACACCATATATTTT.

The chain is built from TRBV27 and TRBJ2-2, with 9 bases lining up with TRBD1. Germline V CDR1 and CDR2: MNHEY, SMNVEV (reference sequence). The CDR3 extends over 15 amino acids. V dropped 5 bases and J dropped 8; count of bases not matched to a gene: 9. The CDR3 sequence: CASSPTGGLEGELFF. Here the CDR3 DNA reads TGTGCCAGCAGTCCGACAGGGGGGCTGGAAGGGGAGCTGTTTTTT.

The V and J genes are TRBV5-5 and TRBJ1-2; D is ambiguous. The V and J ends lost 0 bases and 5 bases respectively, with 14 bases between them. CDR1 is SGHKS and CDR2 is YYEKEE in the germline V gene (reference sequence). This CDR3 spans 15 amino acids. Here the CDR3 reads CASSLGSGGPYGYTF. In DNA form, the CDR3 reads TGTGCCAGCAGCTTGGGGTCTGGCGGCCCATATGGCTACACCTTC.

The V and J genes are TRBV5-1 and TRBJ2-5; the match to TRBD1 covers 8 bases. CDR1 is SGHRS, CDR2 YFSETQ, per germline. J gave up 2 bases and V 4 bases, and 7 bases lay outside the gene matches. The CDR3 totals 15 residues. The CDR3 region is CASSLGQGMQETQYF. As DNA, the CDR3 is TGCGCCAGCAGCCTCGGACAGGGTATGCAAGAGACCCAGTACTTC.

This chain joins TRBV27 and TRBJ1-2, with a possible D match to TRBD1 (6 bases). The V gene's germline CDR1 is MNHEY and CDR2 SMNVEV (reference sequence). V was cut by 2 bases and J by 5 bases, with 21 bases left in between. This CDR3 has 17 amino acids. CDR3 sequence: CASSLSGVAGVRYGYTF. The CDR3 region has the DNA TGTGCCAGCAGTTTAAGCGGTGTGGCAGGGGTTCGGTATGGCTACACCTTC.

The gene calls are TRBV2 and TRBJ2-3; 11 bases line up with TRBD2. The CDR3 covers 16 residues. Germline V gene data show CDR1 as SNHLY and CDR2 as FYNNEI. V was clipped by 6 bases and J by 0 bases; unmatched bases: 5. In DNA, the CDR3 is TGTGCCAGCAGAGCGGGACTAGCGGCTAGCACAGATACGCAGTATTTT. This sequence encodes CASRAGLAASTDTQYF. Using reference TRBV2 and TRBJ2-3 for the parts outside the CDR3, the full variable domain is EPEVTQTPSHQVTQMGQEVILRCVPISNHLYFYWYRQILGQKVEFLVSFYNNEISEKSEIFDDQFSVERPDGSNFTLKIRSTKLEDSAMYFCASRAGLAASTDTQYFGPGTRLTVL.

The V gene is TRBV5-1, the J gene TRBJ2-1, with 8 nucleotides matching TRBD1. The V segment lost 3 bases and the J segment 9 bases; nucleotides outside the gene matches: 11. The CDR3 consists of 15 residues. CDR1 is SGHRS and CDR2 is YFSETQ in the germline V gene. The CDR3, as DNA: TGCGCCAGCAGCTCCCGACGGACAGGGTTAGGTGAGCAGTTCTTC. It encodes CASSSRRTGLGEQFF.

The chain has TRBV27 and TRBJ2-1, with D perhaps TRBD2 (5 bases). Trimming pared 7 bases from V and 1 base from J, leaving 26 bases between. The CDR3 consists of 19 residues. CDR1 is MNHEY and CDR2 is SMNVEV in the germline V gene (reference sequence). CDR3 coding DNA: TGTGCCAGCACCCGGGGAATAGTTCCCGAGTCCCTTTCCTACAATGAGCAGTTCTTC. This gives the protein CASTRGIVPESLSYNEQFF.

The chain combines TRBV25-1 with TRBJ2-5; D is possibly TRBD2 (6 bases). V lost 7 bases and J 4 bases, leaving 19 bases between the germline ends. The CDR3 covers 15 residues. Germline CDR1 MGHDK, CDR2 SYGVNS. For the CDR3, the DNA is TGTGCCAGCAAGGGACCTTCTGGGAGGCGAGAGACCCAGTACTTC. This translates into CASKGPSGRRETQYF.

This chain links TRBV10-3 with TRBJ1-5; D gene unclear. In germline, CDR1 is ENHRY, CDR2 SYGVKD. Trimming pared 9 bases from V and 0 bases from J, leaving 12 bases between. This CDR3 region has 14 residues. The CDR3 here is CAMSISYSNQPQHF. The CDR3 DNA reads as TGTGCCATGAGTATCTCGTATAGCAATCAGCCCCAGCATTTT.

The rearrangement uses TRBV5-4 and TRBJ2-1, with 12 bases aligning to TRBD2. CDR1 and CDR2 from the germline V gene are SGHNT and YYREEE (reference sequence). The CDR3 is made up of 16 amino acids. With V trimmed by 3 bases and J by 7 bases, 8 bases remained unmatched. For the CDR3, the DNA is TGTGCCAGCAGCTGGGTTAGACTAGCGGGAGAAAATGAGCAGTTCTTC. This gives the protein CASSWVRLAGENEQFF. Supplemented by reference TRBV5-4 and TRBJ2-1, the full variable domain reads ETGVTQSPTHLIKTRGQQVTLRCSSQSGHNTVSWYQQALGQGPQFIFQYYREEENGRGNFPPRFSGLQFPNYSSELNVNALELDDSALYLCASSWVRLAGENEQFFGPGTRLTVL.

CDR3 sequence: CASNRQGAGEKLFF. DNA of the CDR3: TGTGCCAGCAATAGACAGGGGGCTGGTGAAAAACTGTTTTTT. The chain has TRBV28 and TRBJ1-4; TRBD1 matches 10 bases. This CDR3 has 14 residues. The germline V gene has CDR1 MDHEN and CDR2 SYDVKM. After removal of 7 bases from V and 7 bases from J, the junction contained 6 bases not matched to a gene.

The V call is TRBV30, the J call TRBJ2-1; maybe TRBD2 (6 bases). Germline CDR1 and CDR2: GTSNPN and SVGIG (reference sequence). V lost 3 bases, J lost 0 bases, and 18 bases lay in between. The CDR3 is 17 residues long. The DNA for the CDR3 is TGTGCCTGGAGCTTATTCGTTAGCGGTTCCTCCTACAATGAGCAGTTCTTC. Its translation is CAWSLFVSGSSYNEQFF.

This clone was counted once. V gene TRBV6-5 combines with J gene TRBJ2-1; D is possibly TRBD1 (5 bases). The germline CDR1 and CDR2 sequences are MNHEY and SVGAGI. Deletions cut 0 bases from V and 8 bases from J, with 8 bases between. This CDR3 has 13 residues. The CDR3 DNA sequence: TGTGCCAGCAGTTACTCAGGGGTAGATGAGCAGTTCTTC. Translating it yields CASSYSGVDEQFF.

The chain couples TRBV10-1 to TRBJ2-3, with TRBD1 identical over 7 bases. This CDR3 is built from 12 residues. The germline CDR1 and CDR2 sequences are WNHNN and SYGVQD (reference sequence). Losses at the gene ends were 3 bases for V and 10 bases for J; bases not matched to a gene: 4. The DNA for the CDR3 is TGCGCCAGCAGTGACGGGACAGCAGCGCAGTATTTT. It codes for CASSDGTAAQYF.

The J gene is TRBJ1-3, the V gene TRBV28, with D tentatively TRBD1 (6 bases). V was trimmed by 7 bases and J by 0 bases, leaving 16 bases between them. The CDR3 is made up of 16 amino acids. Germline-derived CDR1 and CDR2 are MDHEN and SYDVKM. The CDR3 here is CASTRAGAPSGNTIYF. Here the CDR3 DNA reads TGTGCCAGCACCCGCGCAGGGGCCCCCTCTGGAAACACCATATATTTT.

This clone was found a few times. The genes are TRBV5-5 and TRBJ2-5; 7 bases line up with TRBD2. The CDR3 loop spans 14 amino acids. Germline CDR1 is SGHKS and CDR2 is YYEKEE (reference sequence). J was trimmed by 0 bases and V by 4 bases; bases with no gene match: 3. CDR3 in amino acids: CASSTGTNQETQYF. The CDR3 DNA follows: TGTGCCAGCAGCACCGGGACTAACCAAGAGACCCAGTACTTC.

This clone was seen once. The chain combines TRBV12-5 with TRBJ2-5; tentatively, D is TRBD2 (5 bases). V shed 0 bases and J shed 7 bases, with 6 bases lying between them. The CDR3 loop spans 12 amino acids. Germline V gene sequence: CDR1 LGHNT, CDR2 FRNRAP. In DNA, the CDR3 is TGTGCTAGTGGTTTGGTACGGGGGACCCAGTACTTC. Amino acids: CASGLVRGTQYF. Filled out from reference TRBV12-5 and TRBJ2-5, the complete variable domain reads DARVTQTPRHKVTEMGQEVTMRCQPILGHNTVFWYRQTMMQGLELLAYFRNRAPLDDSGMPKDRFSAEMPDATLATLKIQPSEPRDSAVYFCASGLVRGTQYFGPGTRLLVL.